This TCR beta chain was recorded in a study of control samples from healthy donors and cancer patients (dated by TCRdb to the early 2020s). Libraries were constructed by the immunoSEQ multiplex PCR assay. The source is immuneACCESS, and TCRdb retained only in-frame sequences with V and J called. Part of the clones is not carried over; for the studies checked, unresolved V genes explain less than half of this, and the remainder is unexplained. The sample table holds about 96,000 clones, of which 85% to 95% were seen once. The biggest ten clones account for approximately 7.6% of the sample. Points on this clone: It has no known antigen specificity. No much larger clone is present one base from it, and per-base qualities are unavailable.

CDR1 and CDR2 are drawn from the germline V gene (reference sequence): GTSNPN, SVGIG. From the cysteine through the phenylalanine, the CDR3 covers 15 amino acids. Left in the record is the CDR3 DNA by itself, 45 bases read in frame from the first base. The V end gives up 0 bases and the J end 8 bases, leaving 4 bases in the junction not matched to a gene. The TCR comes from a man younger than 35 in good health. Sequences were obtained from blood. This sequence uses TRBV30 and TRBJ1-4, with 12 bases in between that match TRBD1. The CDR3 reads as follows: CAWSVQGQGAEKLFF. DNA sequence: TGTGCCTGGAGTGTACAGGGACAGGGGGCCGAAAAACTGTTTTTT.